This passage covers 18 T cell receptor beta chains from one sample sequenced in a study of blood T cell repertoires in COVID-19. The assay was immunoSEQ multiplex PCR, and TCRdb's table has in-frame clones only and misses some. This table has 60,000 or so clones, 85% appearing once. Sequenced input: peripheral blood. The receptors stem from a human donor in a cohort sampled during active COVID-19.

The chain has TRBV6-2 or TRBV6-3 and TRBJ2-6, with D unclear. Between the trimmed V and J ends, which lost 6 bases and 0 bases, there was a span of 9 bases. The CDR3 has 15 residues. Germline loops: CDR1 MNHEY, CDR2 SVGEGT. This chain's CDR3 is CASSSTGSGANVLTF. For the CDR3, the DNA is TGTGCCAGCAGCTCTACGGGCTCTGGGGCCAACGTCCTGACTTTC.

This chain connects TRBV15 to TRBJ1-5, with TRBD1 matching 7 bases. J lost 3 bases, V lost 6 bases, and 5 bases had no gene match. CDR1 is LNHNV and CDR2 is YYDKDF in the germline V gene (reference sequence). The CDR3 is made up of 14 amino acids. The DNA of the CDR3 is TGTGCCACCAGTGCTGACAGGGCCAATCAGCCCCAGCATTTT. It encodes CATSADRANQPQHF. Variable domain in full (rest from reference TRBV15 and TRBJ1-5): DAMVIQNPRYQVTQFGKPVTLSCSQTLNHNVMYWYQQKSSQAPKLLFHYYDKDFNNEADTPDNFQSRRPNTSFCFLDIRSPGLGDTAMYLCATSADRANQPQHFGDGTRLSIL.

DNA for the CDR3: TGTGCCAGCAGCCAAAGCTGGGGGGGCGCGGGCTACACCTTC. Its translation is CASSQSWGGAGYTF. This rearrangement joins TRBV14 to TRBJ1-2; perhaps TRBD1 as D (6 bases). V lost 2 bases and J lost 8, with 15 bases in between. This CDR3 has 14 residues. The germline V gene encodes CDR1 SGHDN and CDR2 FVKESK.

This clone is a singleton in its sample. The chain recombines TRBV5-4 with TRBJ2-3; TRBD2 agrees at 7 bases. CDR1 and CDR2 from the germline V gene are SGHNT and YYREEE (reference sequence). V was clipped by 6 bases and J by 3 bases; unmatched bases: 7. There are 14 residues in the CDR3. The CDR3 DNA reads TGTGCCAGCACCCTCGTGGGGGGGACAGATACGCAGTATTTT. It codes for CASTLVGGTDTQYF. The whole variable domain, remainder taken from reference TRBV5-4 and TRBJ2-3, is ETGVTQSPTHLIKTRGQQVTLRCSSQSGHNTVSWYQQALGQGPQFIFQYYREEENGRGNFPPRFSGLQFPNYSSELNVNALELDDSALYLCASTLVGGTDTQYFGPGTRLTVL.

The chain recombines TRBV2 with TRBJ2-7; possible D gene TRBD1, 6 bases. With 7 bases removed from V and 6 bases from J, the gap between germline ends came to 13 bases. This CDR3 is 12 amino acids long. Germline-derived CDR1 and CDR2 are SNHLY and FYNNEI. For the CDR3, the DNA is TGTGCCAGCAAACAACAGGGATCCGAGCAGTACTTC. This codes for CASKQQGSEQYF.

The chain links TRBV6-5 to TRBJ1-5; D may be TRBD1 (5 bases). Germline V lookup: CDR1 MNHEY, CDR2 SVGAGI. The length of the CDR3 is 13 residues. V lost 6 bases and J lost 6, with 12 bases in between. The CDR3, as DNA: TGTGCCAGCAGCTCGGGACTTGTTCAGCCCCAGCATTTT. It encodes CASSSGLVQPQHF.

The rearrangement links TRBV7-2 to TRBJ2-7; D is undetermined. Germline V gene data show CDR1 as SGHTA and CDR2 as FQGNSA. The CDR3 has 14 amino acids. The germline V and J ends were trimmed by 2 bases and 2 bases, with 10 bases remaining between them. For the CDR3, the DNA is TGTGCCAGCAGCTTATATTACAGTACCTACGAGCAGTACTTC. This codes for CASSLYYSTYEQYF. The whole variable domain, remainder taken from reference TRBV7-2 and TRBJ2-7, is GAGVSQSPSNKVTEKGKDVELRCDPISGHTALYWYRQSLGQGLEFLIYFQGNSAPDKSGLPSDRFSAERTGGSVSTLTIQRTQQEDSAVYLCASSLYYSTYEQYFGPGTRLTVT.

V is TRBV7-9 and J is TRBJ2-3, with D maybe TRBD2 (5 bases). The CDR3 runs to 16 residues. CDR1 is SEHNR and CDR2 is FQNEAQ in the germline V gene (reference sequence). Trimming took 8 bases from V and 2 from J, leaving 20 bases between them. The CDR3 sequence is CASVGLRGRSTDTQYF. CDR3 in DNA: TGTGCCAGCGTAGGCCTACGGGGTAGATCCACAGATACGCAGTATTTT.

The chain is built from TRBV24-1 and TRBJ2-3, with 7 bases fitting TRBD1. Trimming took 1 base from V and 4 from J; bases not matched to a gene: 7. Germline V gene data show CDR1 as KGHDR and CDR2 as SFDVKD. There are 16 residues in the CDR3. CDR3 coding DNA: TGTGCCACCAGTGATTTCCCGCAGGGGGTCGCAGATACGCAGTATTTT. This gives the protein CATSDFPQGVADTQYF.

V and J are TRBV2 and TRBJ2-5; 12 positions agree with TRBD2. Germline V CDR1 and CDR2: SNHLY, FYNNEI. The J segment lost 5 bases and the V segment lost 5 bases, leaving 6 bases of the junction unmatched. The length of the CDR3 is 15 residues. The CDR3 is CASSSLAGGRETQYF. CDR3 in DNA: TGTGCCAGCAGTTCTCTAGCGGGGGGGCGGGAGACCCAGTACTTC.

V is TRBV30 and J is TRBJ1-5; D might be TRBD1 (6 bases). The germline gives CDR1 GTSNPN, CDR2 SVGIG (reference sequence). This CDR3 has 13 amino acids. Trimming removed 5 bases from V and 5 bases from J, with 13 bases in between. The CDR3 bases are TGTGCCTGGGGCGGACAGAGGGATCAGCCCCAGCATTTT. Its protein is CAWGGQRDQPQHF.

The chain couples TRBV30 to TRBJ1-3; TRBD1 matches 7 bases. This CDR3 comprises 15 residues. Germline loops: CDR1 GTSNPN, CDR2 SVGIG (reference sequence). J was trimmed by 0 bases and V by 3 bases; bases with no gene match: 5. The CDR3 DNA reads as TGTGCCTGGAGCCACGGGGACAGCTCTGGAAACACCATATATTTT. It specifies CAWSHGDSSGNTIYF. The full variable domain, in which reference TRBV30 and TRBJ1-3 provide the parts outside the CDR3, is SQTIHQWPATLVQPVGSPLSLECTVEGTSNPNLYWYRQAAGRGLQLLFYSVGIGQISSEVPQNLSASRPQDRQFILSSKKLLLSDSGFYLCAWSHGDSSGNTIYFGEGSWLTVV.

The chain is built from TRBV29-1 and TRBJ1-2, with TRBD1 matching 10 bases. In germline, CDR1 is SQVTM, CDR2 ANQGSEA. V lost 6 bases to trimming and J lost 3 bases; unmatched junction nucleotides: 4. The CDR3 runs to 13 residues. CDR3 nucleotides: TGCAGCGTGAGACAGGGGGCCGACTATGGCTACACCTTC. Its protein is CSVRQGADYGYTF.

The chain recombines TRBV19 with TRBJ1-2; a weak D match, TRBD1 (6 bases). Germline V gene data show CDR1 as LNHDA and CDR2 as SQIVND (reference sequence). This CDR3 is built from 13 residues. The ends were cut back, 6 bases at V and 3 bases at J, with 11 bases in the middle. CDR3 in DNA: TGTGCCAGTAGCCCGACAGGAGACTATGGCTACACCTTC. Its translation: CASSPTGDYGYTF.

This clone has only a few counts. The V and J genes are TRBV4-3 and TRBJ1-5; 9 bases map to TRBD1. The CDR3 is 17 amino acids. The junction had 12 bases not matched to a gene; V was cut back by 3 bases and J by 6 bases. The germline CDR1 and CDR2 sequences are LGHNA and YSLEER. In DNA, the CDR3 is TGCGCCAGCAGCCAGGAACCACAGGGGGCTACGGGTCAGCCCCAGCATTTT. Its protein is CASSQEPQGATGQPQHF.

The chain links TRBV6-5 to TRBJ2-7; TRBD1 matches 9 bases. This CDR3 spans 15 amino acids. V gave up 8 bases and J gave up 6 bases; unmatched junction bases: 14. Germline CDR1 MNHEY, CDR2 SVGAGI. In DNA form, the CDR3 reads TGTGCCAGCGGAGAAACCGGGACAGGGTTTCGCGAGCAGTACTTC. It codes for CASGETGTGFREQYF.

The V call is TRBV7-9, the J call TRBJ1-2; tentative D call: TRBD1 (5 bases). The CDR3 is made up of 14 amino acids. CDR1 SEHNR and CDR2 FQNEAQ come from the germline V gene (reference sequence). Trimming removed 5 bases at V and 3 bases at J, with 13 bases between. CDR3 nucleotides: TGTGCCAGCAGCCCTACAGACAGCTACTATGGCTACACCTTC. Amino acid sequence: CASSPTDSYYGYTF.

This clone has just one count. The V and J genes are TRBV7-9 and TRBJ2-5; 7 positions agree with TRBD1. V was pared by 4 bases and J by 4 bases, with 15 bases of the junction left unmatched. The CDR3 runs to 17 residues. Germline assignment: CDR1 SEHNR and CDR2 FQNEAQ (reference sequence). CDR3 in DNA: TGTGCCAGCAGCTGGACCCGGGACAGCCTAGGGGGAGAGACCCAGTACTTC. Protein: CASSWTRDSLGGETQYF.